This is a list of T cell receptor beta chains from one sample in a study of graft-versus-host responses after intestinal transplantation. The table came from immunoSEQ multiplex PCR; TCRdb's copy has only in-frame clones and leaves some out. The sample includes over 85,000 clones, around 93% seen only once; the top ten take roughly 0.5%. The antigens of these receptors remain unknown. This specimen was unstimulated CD8+ T cells sorted from spleen or lymph node cells, taken before intestinal transplant. The receptors stem from a human donor who received an intestinal transplant. CDR3s include the opening cysteine and the closing phenylalanine or tryptophan. Each record gives: D gene, clone size, V gene, J gene, CDR3 protein, CDR3 DNA. D genes are given only for firm matches. A clone size is listed for some rows: how often the clone was seen (once, few, many), or a class if it is expanded.

>.|.|TRBV6-5|TRBJ2-1
CASSYSSRGEQFF
TGTGCCAGCAGTTACTCGAGTCGGGGGGAGCAGTTCTTC
>.|.|TRBV6-5|TRBJ2-1
CASSFAATYNEQFF
TGTGCCAGCAGTTTCGCAGCCACCTACAATGAGCAGTTCTTC
>.|.|TRBV21-1|TRBJ2-7
CASSKRTGGIYEQYF
TGTGCCAGCAGCAAACGAACGGGAGGAATTTACGAGCAGTACTTC
>.|.|TRBV19|TRBJ1-5
CASNPDRNQPQHF
TGTGCCAGTAATCCCGACAGGAATCAGCCCCAGCATTTT
>TRBD1|.|TRBV6-5|TRBJ1-5
CASSPQGAGPQHF
TGTGCCAGCAGTCCGCAGGGGGCTGGGCCCCAGCATTTT
>.|.|TRBV28|TRBJ2-7
CASSLRGLSSYEQYF
TGTGCCAGCAGTTTACGGGGTCTTAGCTCCTACGAGCAGTACTTC
>TRBD2|once|TRBV7-3|TRBJ2-1
CASSSLAGGPNEQFF
TGTGCCAGCAGCTCCTTAGCGGGAGGTCCCAATGAGCAGTTCTTC
>.|.|TRBV19|TRBJ2-1
CASSRRSSYNEQFF
TGTGCCAGTAGTAGGAGGAGCTCCTACAATGAGCAGTTCTTC
>TRBD2|.|TRBV4-2|TRBJ2-1
CASSQVGLAGGVPGEDEQFF
TGTGCCAGCAGCCAAGTGGGTCTAGCGGGAGGTGTCCCCGGGGAGGATGAGCAGTTCTTC
>.|.|TRBV6-5|TRBJ1-5
CASSEGMDNQPQHF
TGTGCCAGTAGCGAGGGGATGGACAATCAGCCCCAGCATTTT
>TRBD2|.|TRBV6-5|TRBJ2-1
CASRAGTSGSNEQFF
TGTGCCAGCAGGGCCGGTACTAGCGGGAGCAATGAGCAGTTCTTC
>.|.|TRBV5-8|TRBJ1-1
CASSWGPIAEAFF
TGTGCCAGCAGCTGGGGCCCTATCGCTGAAGCTTTCTTT
>.|.|TRBV4-2|TRBJ1-3
CASSYDGPSGNTIYF
TGTGCCAGCAGCTATGACGGTCCCTCTGGAAACACCATATATTTT
>.|.|TRBV28|TRBJ2-3
CASSLPVTEDTDTQYF
TGTGCCAGCAGTTTACCTGTGACGGAGGACACAGATACGCAGTATTTT
>TRBD2|.|TRBV27|TRBJ2-7
CASSWGLTYEQYF
TGTGCCAGCAGTTGGGGACTAACCTACGAGCAGTACTTC
>.|.|TRBV27|TRBJ2-2
CASSLGGGWTGELFF
TGTGCCAGCAGTTTAGGTGGGGGGTGGACCGGGGAGCTGTTTTTT
>.|.|TRBV13|TRBJ2-7
CASSFGGSAYEQYF
TGTGCCAGCAGCTTCGGAGGATCCGCCTACGAGCAGTACTTC
>TRBD1|.|TRBV29-1|TRBJ2-1
CSVEDGDREYEQFF
TGCAGCGTTGAAGACGGGGACAGGGAATATGAGCAGTTCTTC
>.|.|TRBV7-6|TRBJ1-5
CASSLEGGFSNQPQHF
TGTGCCAGCAGCTTGGAAGGTGGTTTTAGCAATCAGCCCCAGCATTTT
>.|.|TRBV30|TRBJ2-7
CAWSVLQAYEQYF
TGTGCCTGGAGTGTACTACAAGCCTACGAGCAGTACTTC
>.|.|TRBV4-1|TRBJ1-1
CASSQDINVHQGAFF
TGCGCCAGCAGCCAAGACATCAACGTTCACCAGGGAGCTTTCTTT
>TRBD2|once|TRBV7-3|TRBJ2-1
CASSSLTTSGDEQFF
TGTGCCAGCAGCTCCCTTACGACTAGCGGCGATGAGCAGTTCTTC
>TRBD2|.|TRBV5-4|TRBJ2-1
CASSFGFGGYNEQFF
TGTGCCAGCAGCTTTGGATTCGGGGGGTACAATGAGCAGTTCTTC
>.|.|TRBV15|TRBJ1-2
CATSRDTGYYGYTF
TGTGCCACCAGCAGAGACACAGGCTACTATGGCTACACCTTC
>.|once|TRBV4-1|TRBJ2-7
CASSQSTGAGSYEQYF
TGCGCCAGCAGCCAGTCCACCGGGGCCGGCTCCTACGAGCAGTACTTC
>.|.|TRBV12-2|TRBJ2-7
CASRLPLAGTYEQYF
TGTGCAAGTCGCCTACCCCTAGCGGGAACCTACGAGCAGTACTTC
>TRBD2|.|TRBV5-6|TRBJ2-7
CASSLGAGRVYEQYF
TGTGCCAGCAGCCTAGGGGCAGGGAGGGTCTACGAGCAGTACTTC
>.|.|TRBV5-1|TRBJ1-1
CASSEDGTEAFF
TGCGCCAGCTCTGAGGATGGCACTGAAGCTTTCTTT
>.|.|TRBV28|TRBJ2-2
CASRSVVARNTGELFF
TGTGCCAGCAGGTCGGTAGTGGCTAGGAACACCGGGGAGCTGTTTTTT
>.|.|TRBV5-6|TRBJ1-1
CASSFSREEAFF
TGTGCCAGCAGCTTCTCCAGGGAGGAGGCTTTCTTT
>TRBD2|.|TRBV30|TRBJ2-3
CAWSTTSGRRDTQYF
TGTGCCTGGAGTACCACTAGCGGGAGGAGAGATACGCAGTATTTT
>.|.|TRBV5-4|TRBJ2-7
CASSLGTGEQYF
TGTGCCAGCAGCTTGGGGACGGGCGAGCAGTACTTC
>TRBD2|.|TRBV27|TRBJ2-1
CASSLTVAGGPTYNEQFF
TGTGCCAGCAGTTTAACCGTAGCGGGAGGCCCTACCTACAATGAGCAGTTCTTC
>.|.|TRBV6-5|TRBJ1-5
CASSPGTYSNQPQHF
TGTGCCAGCAGTCCCGGGACCTATAGCAATCAGCCCCAGCATTTT
>.|.|TRBV4-2|TRBJ1-2
CASSPYDSPDSNYGYTF
TGTGCCAGCAGCCCTTACGACAGCCCGGATTCTAACTATGGCTACACCTTC
>.|.|TRBV28|TRBJ2-6
CASSPRVGGANVLTF
TGTGCCAGCAGTCCCAGGGTGGGGGGGGCCAACGTCCTGACTTTC
>.|.|TRBV30|TRBJ1-3
CAWSGGGGSGNTIYF
TGTGCCTGGAGTGGGGGAGGGGGTTCTGGAAACACCATATATTTT
>TRBD2|.|TRBV7-9|TRBJ2-3
CASSEGLGTDTQYF
TGTGCCAGCAGCGAGGGACTAGGCACAGATACGCAGTATTTT
>.|.|TRBV2|TRBJ1-5
CASSLQGNQPQHF
TGTGCCAGCAGCCTACAGGGAAACCAGCCCCAGCATTTT
>TRBD2|.|TRBV27|TRBJ2-1
CASSLPRLAGASYNEQFF
TGTGCCAGCAGTTTACCCCGCCTAGCGGGAGCCTCCTACAATGAGCAGTTCTTC
>.|.|TRBV27|TRBJ1-2
CASRIQEGFNYGYTF
TGTGCCAGCAGGATACAGGAGGGGTTTAACTATGGCTACACCTTC
>.|.|TRBV29-1|TRBJ2-1
CSAPFDEQFF
TGCAGCGCCCCTTTCGATGAGCAGTTCTTC
>TRBD1|.|TRBV10-3|TRBJ1-5
CAISEPGQAYSNQPQHF
TGTGCCATCAGTGAGCCTGGACAGGCTTATAGCAATCAGCCCCAGCATTTT
>TRBD1|.|TRBV9|TRBJ2-3
CASSVNGWLQGEPQYF
TGTGCCAGCAGCGTAAACGGGTGGTTGCAGGGGGAGCCCCAGTATTTT
>TRBD1|.|TRBV10-1|TRBJ1-1
CASSTGVGAEAFF
TGCGCCAGCAGTACAGGGGTGGGCGCTGAAGCTTTCTTT
>TRBD1|.|TRBV27|TRBJ2-7
CASGQGISEQYF
TGTGCCAGCGGACAGGGAATCAGCGAGCAGTACTTC
>.|.|TRBV27|TRBJ2-7
CASSLLGEQYF
TGTGCCAGCAGTTTATTGGGGGAGCAGTACTTC
>TRBD2|.|TRBV6-4|TRBJ2-1
CASSASWQEREGYNEQFF
TGTGCCAGCAGTGCTTCGTGGCAAGAGCGGGAGGGCTACAATGAGCAGTTCTTC
>TRBD2|.|TRBV19|TRBJ2-1
CASSRLAAIADEQFF
TGTGCCAGTAGTAGACTAGCGGCCATTGCTGATGAGCAGTTCTTC
>.|.|TRBV4-1|TRBJ2-7
CASSHLGVGLGDNEQYF
TGCGCCAGCAGCCACCTCGGCGTGGGGTTGGGGGACAACGAGCAGTACTTC
>.|once|TRBV4-1|TRBJ2-7
CASSSKGLSSYEQYF
TGCGCCAGCAGCTCAAAGGGGCTTAGCTCCTACGAGCAGTACTTC
>TRBD1|few|TRBV6-1|TRBJ2-7
CASSERQGAFYEQYF
TGTGCCAGCAGTGAAAGACAGGGGGCCTTCTACGAGCAGTACTTC
>.|.|TRBV19|TRBJ2-1
CASSIDLKNEQFF
TGTGCCAGTAGTATAGATCTAAAGAATGAGCAGTTCTTC
>.|.|TRBV5-6|TRBJ2-7
CASSLGRSYEQYF
TGTGCCAGCAGCCTGGGACGGTCATACGAGCAGTACTTC
>.|.|TRBV2|TRBJ2-1
CASSDHGSYNEQFF
TGTGCCAGCAGTGATCATGGCTCCTACAATGAGCAGTTCTTC
>.|.|TRBV5-1|TRBJ2-3
CASSPGLTSTDTQYF
TGCGCCAGCAGTCCAGGCCTTACTAGCACAGATACGCAGTATTTT
>TRBD2|.|TRBV13|TRBJ2-3
CASSSWGMSGRMVRDTQYF
TGTGCCAGCAGCTCGTGGGGGATGAGCGGGAGAATGGTTAGAGATACGCAGTATTTT
>.|.|TRBV25-1|TRBJ1-1
CASSDSGLEAFF
TGTGCCAGCAGTGACAGTGGGCTCGAAGCTTTCTTT
>TRBD2|once|TRBV10-1|TRBJ2-7
CASSEWRTSSTYEQYF
TGCGCCAGCAGTGAGTGGCGGACTAGCAGCACCTACGAGCAGTACTTC